Following are 32 T cell receptor beta chains from one sample sequenced in a study of Graves' ophthalmopathy and Graves' hyperthyroidism. Amplified TCR beta CDR3 regions were obtained using RNA transcripts as template. An opening RT-PCR round employed HTBI primers and preceded a second-round multiplex PCR. TCRdb analysed the multiplex PCR reads with MiXCR anew, one entry per CDR3 protein. Here the sample spans 620,000 or so distinct CDR3 sequences, about a fifth being singletons. The sequencing sample was made of peripheral blood. Source of these receptors: a woman between 18 and 29 years old with stable Graves' hyperthyroidism. Some clones in this sample may be carry-over from other donors' samples.

This chain joins TRBV18 and TRBJ1-5; D is unresolved. Germline loops: CDR1 KGHSH, CDR2 LQKENI. Between the trimmed V and J ends, which lost 1 base and 4 bases, there was a span of 14 bases. The length of the CDR3 is 16 residues. CDR3 residues: CASSPLTLSGNQPQHF. DNA of the CDR3: TGTGCCAGCTCACCACTAACCCTATCGGGTAATCAGCCCCAGCATTTT.

The chain combines TRBV12-3 or TRBV12-4 with TRBJ1-1, with D possibly being TRBD1 (6 bases). The CDR3 contains 13 residues. The V gene lost 6 bases and the J gene lost 7 bases, with 15 bases spanning the gap. CDR3 in amino acids: CASRPQGGDEAFF. CDR3 bases: TGTGCCAGCAGACCACAGGGAGGTGATGAAGCTTTCTTT.

This clonotype was detected many times. This rearrangement joins TRBV10-3 to TRBJ2-5, with 7 bases matching TRBD2. Germline V gives CDR1 ENHRY, CDR2 SYGVKD. The CDR3 is 14 residues long. Trimming took 2 bases from V and 7 from J; bases not matched to a gene: 7. The CDR3 sequence is CAISEEGLKGTQYF. The CDR3 DNA reads as TGTGCCATCAGTGAGGAGGGACTAAAAGGGACCCAGTACTTC.

This chain links TRBV7-2 with TRBJ2-7; 8 bases match TRBD1. This CDR3 comprises 15 residues. V shed 5 bases and J 3 bases; nucleotides not matched to a gene: 9. Germline values: CDR1 SGHTA, CDR2 FQGNSA. For the CDR3, the DNA is TGTGCCAGCAGCAAGGGACAGGCGGTTTTCTACGAGCAGTACTTC. This encodes CASSKGQAVFYEQYF.

This clonotype was observed at least ten times. An end of the junction does not agree with germline; a read error may underlie this. The CDR3 protein is CASSLAVTQETQYF. In DNA, the CDR3 is TGTGCCAGCAGTCTAGCGGTTACCCAAGAGACCCAGTACTTC. V gene TRBV12-3 or TRBV12-4 combines with J gene TRBJ2-5; 7 nucleotides agree with TRBD2. The CDR3 is 14 amino acids.

This clonotype was seen once. V and J are TRBV7-6 and TRBJ2-7; tentatively, D is TRBD2 (6 bases). The V end was cut by 5 bases, the J end by 8 bases, with 19 bases between. The CDR3 loop spans 14 amino acids. Looked up from germline, CDR1 is SGHVS and CDR2 is FNYEAQ. The CDR3 DNA follows: TGTGCCAGCAGCCCTAGAGGGACTCCAAGACAGCAGTACTTC. Its protein product is CASSPRGTPRQQYF.

This clonotype was counted at least ten times. V is TRBV2 and J is TRBJ2-2, with D maybe TRBD2 (5 bases). V was pared by 10 bases and J by 3 bases, with 9 bases between. This CDR3 is 12 amino acids long. Per the germline V gene, CDR1 is SNHLY and CDR2 is FYNNEI. Here the CDR3 DNA reads TGTGCCACCTCTAGCTACACCGGGGAGCTGTTTTTT. It specifies CATSSYTGELFF.

There are many counts of this clonotype. The J gene is TRBJ2-2, the V gene TRBV11-2; TRBD2 matches 7 bases. Germline CDR1 and CDR2: SGHAT and FQNNGV. The CDR3 contains 15 residues. The ends lost 1 base at V and 3 bases at J; junction bases unmatched: 2. CDR3 protein: CASSLGGGYTGELFF. In nucleotides, the CDR3 is TGTGCCAGCAGCTTAGGGGGGGGTTACACCGGGGAGCTGTTTTTT. Complete variable domain (other parts from reference TRBV11-2 and TRBJ2-2): EAGVAQSPRYKIIEKRQSVAFWCNPISGHATLYWYQQILGQGPKLLIQFQNNGVVDDSQLPKDRFSAERLKGVDSTLKIQPAKLEDSAVYLCASSLGGGYTGELFFGEGSRLTVL.

The chain recombines TRBV30 with TRBJ1-2, with TRBD1 identical over 8 bases. This CDR3 spans 15 amino acids. J lost 0 bases, V lost 3 bases, and 6 bases had no gene match. The germline gives CDR1 GTSNPN, CDR2 SVGIG (reference sequence). The CDR3 sequence is CAWRAQGATNYGYTF. The CDR3 DNA is TGTGCCTGGAGGGCCCAGGGGGCTACTAACTATGGCTACACCTTC.

This clonotype was seen repeatedly, ten times or more. The J gene is TRBJ2-7, the V gene TRBV6-1, with D uncertain. The length of the CDR3 is 13 residues. The ends were cut back, 6 bases at V and 2 bases at J, with 11 bases in the middle. Germline CDR1 MNHNS, CDR2 SASEGT. The CDR3 bases are TGTGCCAGCAGGAATCCCAGCCCCTACGAGCAGTACTTC. As protein: CASRNPSPYEQYF.

This clonotype was counted between two and nine times. The gene calls are TRBV12-3 or TRBV12-4 and TRBJ1-1, with D possibly TRBD1 on 6 matching bases. This CDR3 has 12 amino acids. V dropped 5 bases and J dropped 12 bases, with 16 bases sitting between them. The CDR3 region is CASSPGTLRTFF. CDR3 sequence (DNA): TGTGCCAGCAGTCCCGGGACACTAAGGACTTTCTTT.

This clonotype has a count of ten or more. This chain connects TRBV27 to TRBJ2-7, with D perhaps assigned TRBD1 or TRBD2 (5 bases each). Trimming cost V 3 bases and J 3 bases, with 12 bases left between them. This CDR3 is 14 amino acids long. The germline V gene has CDR1 MNHEY and CDR2 SMNVEV (reference sequence). The CDR3 coding sequence is TGTGCCAGCAGTTTCCGGGGCTCCCTCTACGAGCAGTACTTC. Amino acid sequence: CASSFRGSLYEQYF.

This clonotype was counted at least ten times. V and J are TRBV12-3 or TRBV12-4 and TRBJ1-5, with D tentatively TRBD1 (5 bases). The CDR3 runs 12 residues. Trimming pared 10 bases from V and 6 bases from J, leaving 13 bases between. CDR3 loop: CATQAGGQPQHF. The CDR3, as DNA: TGTGCCACCCAAGCCGGGGGTCAGCCCCAGCATTTT.

V usage is TRBV12-3 or TRBV12-4 and J usage is TRBJ2-2; D is unclear. V was shortened by 6 bases and J by 0 bases, with 20 bases between the two germline ends. CDR3 length: 18 residues. Written as DNA, the CDR3 is TGTGCCAGCAGGACCCAAGGGCAACCACCTTCGAACACCGGGGAGCTGTTTTTT. It is translated as CASRTQGQPPSNTGELFF.

This clonotype came up many times. The CDR3 DNA is TGTGCCAGCAGAACCCACCAGGGGGATAATGAAGCTTTCTTT. It specifies CASRTHQGDNEAFF. The chain employs TRBV6-1 and TRBJ1-1, with 7 bases that match TRBD1. This CDR3 comprises 14 residues. From germline, CDR1 is MNHNS and CDR2 SASEGT. V lost 6 bases and J lost 7; bases outside the gene matches: 11.

This clonotype appeared a few times. V is TRBV25-1 and J is TRBJ2-7; D gene ambiguous. This CDR3 is built from 15 residues. Germline CDR1 and CDR2: MGHDK and SYGVNS. V lost 3 bases and J 4 bases, leaving 16 bases between the germline ends. The CDR3 region has the DNA TGTGCCAGCAGTGACCACAACCCGGAACGATACGAGCAGTACTTC. Encoded protein: CASSDHNPERYEQYF.

The sample holds many counts of this clonotype. This chain joins TRBV19 and TRBJ1-5, with D uncertain. Germline V CDR1 and CDR2: LNHDA, SQIVND (reference sequence). Trimming took 5 bases from V and 0 from J, leaving 11 bases between them. CDR3 size: 15 residues. The CDR3 reads CASSWSGYSNQPQHF. The CDR3 nucleotides are TGTGCCAGTAGTTGGTCAGGTTATAGCAATCAGCCCCAGCATTTT.

The chain recombines TRBV5-1 with TRBJ2-7; a possible D gene is TRBD2 (6 bases). Trimming stripped 3 bases from V and 3 bases from J, with 19 bases between. CDR1 is SGHRS, CDR2 YFSETQ, per germline. This CDR3 has 16 amino acids. For the CDR3, the DNA is TGCGCCAGCAGCTCGAGGGAGGATTACTACCTCTACGAGCAGTACTTC. Its protein is CASSSREDYYLYEQYF.

The chain employs TRBV28 and TRBJ1-2; unclear D gene. V lost 3 bases to trimming and J lost 4 bases, with 18 bases between them. CDR3 size: 16 residues. Germline loops: CDR1 MDHEN, CDR2 SYDVKM. The CDR3 DNA sequence: TGTGCCAGCAGTTTGGCAACCCGGACGGCACGCTATGGCTACACCTTC. This codes for CASSLATRTARYGYTF.

This clonotype was picked up many times. The rearrangement uses TRBV15 and TRBJ1-2; D call uncertain. V lost 5 bases and J 2 bases, leaving 21 bases between the germline ends. Per the germline V gene, CDR1 is LNHNV and CDR2 is YYDKDF (reference sequence). The CDR3 loop spans 17 amino acids. The CDR3 region is CATSDRMWPLANYGYTF. The CDR3 nucleotides read TGTGCCACCAGCGACCGAATGTGGCCCCTAGCCAACTATGGCTACACCTTC.

This clonotype occurred many times. J is TRBJ1-1 and V is TRBV12-3 or TRBV12-4, with D uncertain. V dropped 2 bases and J dropped 4 bases, with 8 bases sitting between them. The CDR3 extends over 13 amino acids. DNA for the CDR3: TGTGCCAGCAGTTTACCCCCTACCACTGAAGCTTTCTTT. Residues: CASSLPPTTEAFF.

The V call is TRBV2, the J call TRBJ2-7, with unresolved D. Germline V gene lookup returns CDR1 SNHLY and CDR2 FYNNEI. The V and J ends lost 2 bases and 3 bases respectively, with 8 bases between them. CDR3 length: 13 residues. The CDR3 nucleotides are TGTGCCAGCAGTGAATGGAACCTCTACGAGCAGTACTTC. It codes for CASSEWNLYEQYF.

Points on this clonotype: Lacking the conserved final phenylalanine or tryptophan, this CDR3 likely reflects a read error. The DNA of the CDR3 is TGTGCCAGCAGCCATCTCCAGGGGAAGGGGGCCAACGTCCTGACTGTC. This sequence encodes CASSHLQGKGANVLTV. V usage is TRBV4-2 and J usage is TRBJ2-6, with D maybe TRBD1 (6 bases). V lost 3 bases and J lost 4, with 13 bases in between. The CDR3 has 16 amino acids. Germline loops: CDR1 LGHNA, CDR2 YNFKEQ.

J is TRBJ1-2 and V is TRBV11-2; 9 bases line up with TRBD1. Per the germline V gene, CDR1 is SGHAT and CDR2 is FQNNGV. This CDR3 is 16 amino acids long. J lost 8 bases, V lost 2 bases, and 12 bases had no gene match. CDR3 in amino acids: CASSLLRGTGGSGYTF. CDR3 sequence (DNA): TGTGCCAGCAGCTTACTTAGGGGAACAGGGGGCTCAGGCTACACCTTC.

This clonotype appeared a few times. The chain joins TRBV6-2 or TRBV6-3 to TRBJ2-4; perhaps D is TRBD1 or TRBD2 (5 bases each). Germline values: CDR1 MNHEY, CDR2 SVGEGT. The length of the CDR3 is 15 residues. The V and J ends lost 10 bases and 3 bases respectively, with 19 bases between them. CDR3 sequence: CATSRRDVFKNIQYF. In DNA form, the CDR3 reads TGTGCCACCTCCCGCCGGGACGTCTTCAAAAACATTCAGTACTTC.

In its sample, this clonotype was seen many times. V usage is TRBV20-1 and J usage is TRBJ1-5; TRBD1 might be the D (6 bases). The germline V gene has CDR1 DFQATT and CDR2 SNEGSKA (reference sequence). Trimming pared 3 bases from V and 5 bases from J, leaving 11 bases between. This CDR3 is 13 amino acids long. The CDR3 DNA reads TGCAGTGCTAGCTGGGGGCCCTATCAGCCCCAGCATTTT. This gives the protein CSASWGPYQPQHF.

Ten or more counts support this clonotype. The V and J genes are TRBV19 and TRBJ2-2; D is undetermined. The CDR3 spans 15 residues. The V end was cut by 7 bases, the J end by 0 bases, with 12 bases between. CDR1 is LNHDA and CDR2 is SQIVND in the germline V gene (reference sequence). The CDR3 sequence is CASTVYLTNTGELFF. The CDR3 coding sequence is TGTGCCAGTACAGTGTATCTCACGAACACCGGGGAGCTGTTTTTT. The complete variable domain, with remaining parts taken from reference TRBV19 and TRBJ2-2, reads DGGITQSPKYLFRKEGQNVTLSCEQNLNHDAMYWYRQDPGQGLRLIYYSQIVNDFQKGDIAEGYSVSREKKESFPLTVTSAQKNPTAFYLCASTVYLTNTGELFFGEGSRLTVL.

The chain combines TRBV29-1 with TRBJ2-2; D perhaps matches TRBD1 (6 bases). Germline lookup yields CDR1 SQVTM and CDR2 ANQGSEA. This CDR3 contains 14 residues. V gave up 6 bases and J gave up 5 bases, with 16 bases separating them. The CDR3: CSVAPGANTGELFF. The CDR3 bases are TGCAGCGTCGCCCCAGGGGCCAATACCGGGGAGCTGTTTTTT.

This clonotype was detected ten times or more. The chain uses TRBV20-1 and TRBJ2-5; the D gene is possibly TRBD1 (5 bases). The V gene lost 8 bases and the J gene lost 1 base, with 17 bases spanning the gap. The germline V gene encodes CDR1 DFQATT and CDR2 SNEGSKA (reference sequence). The CDR3 is made up of 14 amino acids. CDR3 amino acids: CSLTVGVAQETQYF. The CDR3 coding sequence is TGCAGTCTGACCGTAGGGGTAGCCCAAGAGACCCAGTACTTC.

This clonotype appeared many times. The V call is TRBV12-3 or TRBV12-4, the J call TRBJ1-2; D perhaps matches TRBD1 (5 bases). The CDR3 length is 12 residues. V gave up 5 bases and J gave up 7 bases, with 11 bases separating them. This CDR3 is CASSTRQTGYTF. The CDR3 coding sequence is TGTGCCAGCAGTACCAGACAGACTGGCTACACCTTC.

This clonotype has a count of ten or more. The chain links TRBV7-3 to TRBJ2-7, with 10 bases lining up with TRBD2. J gave up 4 bases and V 5 bases, and 5 bases lay outside the gene matches. From germline, CDR1 is SGHTA and CDR2 FQGTGA. This CDR3 has 14 amino acids. The CDR3 loop reads CASSPTSGKYEQYF. The CDR3 DNA follows: TGTGCCAGCAGCCCCACTAGCGGGAAGTACGAGCAGTACTTC.

This rearrangement joins TRBV12-3 or TRBV12-4 to TRBJ1-1, with TRBD1 matching over 8 bases. Trimming at V came to 6 bases and at J to 4 bases, leaving 10 bases not matched to a gene. The CDR3 consists of 15 residues. The chain's CDR3 is CASRRNRGRGTEAFF. The CDR3 bases are TGTGCCAGCAGGAGAAACAGGGGGAGGGGCACTGAAGCTTTCTTT.